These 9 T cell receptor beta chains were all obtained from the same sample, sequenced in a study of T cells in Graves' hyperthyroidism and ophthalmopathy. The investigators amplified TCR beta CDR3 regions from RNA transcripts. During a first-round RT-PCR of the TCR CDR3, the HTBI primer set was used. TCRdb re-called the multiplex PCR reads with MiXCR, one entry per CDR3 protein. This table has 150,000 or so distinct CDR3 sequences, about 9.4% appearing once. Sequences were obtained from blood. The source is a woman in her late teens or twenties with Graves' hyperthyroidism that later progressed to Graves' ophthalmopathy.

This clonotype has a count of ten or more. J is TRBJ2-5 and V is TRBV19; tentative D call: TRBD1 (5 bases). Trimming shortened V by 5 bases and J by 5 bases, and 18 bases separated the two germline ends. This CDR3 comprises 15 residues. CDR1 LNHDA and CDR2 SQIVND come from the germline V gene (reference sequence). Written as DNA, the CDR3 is TGTGCCAGTAGTGGGGCCCCCCGGCCGGGTGAGACCCAGTACTTC. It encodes CASSGAPRPGETQYF.

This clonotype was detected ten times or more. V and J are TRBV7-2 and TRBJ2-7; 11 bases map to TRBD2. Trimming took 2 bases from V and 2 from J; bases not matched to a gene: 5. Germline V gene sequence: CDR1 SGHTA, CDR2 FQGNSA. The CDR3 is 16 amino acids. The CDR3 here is CASSLLDSGGAYEQYF. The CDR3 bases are TGTGCCAGCAGCTTACTGGATAGCGGGGGGGCCTACGAGCAGTACTTC. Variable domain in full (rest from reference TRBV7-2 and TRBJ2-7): GAGVSQSPSNKVTEKGKDVELRCDPISGHTALYWYRQSLGQGLEFLIYFQGNSAPDKSGLPSDRFSAERTGGSVSTLTIQRTQQEDSAVYLCASSLLDSGGAYEQYFGPGTRLTVT.

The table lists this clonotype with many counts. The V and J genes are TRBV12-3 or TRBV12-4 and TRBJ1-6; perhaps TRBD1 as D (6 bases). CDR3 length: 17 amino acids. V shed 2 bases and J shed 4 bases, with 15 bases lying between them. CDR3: CASSLNPRTEYNSPLHF. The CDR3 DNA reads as TGTGCCAGCAGTTTAAACCCCAGGACAGAATATAATTCACCCCTCCACTTT.

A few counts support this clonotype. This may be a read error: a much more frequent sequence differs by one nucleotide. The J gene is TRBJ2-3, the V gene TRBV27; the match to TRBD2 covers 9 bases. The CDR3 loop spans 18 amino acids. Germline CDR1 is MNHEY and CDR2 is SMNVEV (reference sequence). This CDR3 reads CASNRHAGGRDIPDTQCF. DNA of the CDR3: TGTGCCAGCAACCGTCACGCTGGCGGGAGGGACATCCCAGATACGCAGTGTTTT.

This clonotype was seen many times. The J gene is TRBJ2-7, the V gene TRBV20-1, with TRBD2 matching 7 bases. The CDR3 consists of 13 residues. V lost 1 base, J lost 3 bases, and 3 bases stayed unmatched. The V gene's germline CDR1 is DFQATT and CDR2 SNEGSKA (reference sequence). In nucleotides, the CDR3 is TGCAGTGCTAGAGCTCCTAGCGGCTACGAGCAGTACTTC. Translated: CSARAPSGYEQYF.

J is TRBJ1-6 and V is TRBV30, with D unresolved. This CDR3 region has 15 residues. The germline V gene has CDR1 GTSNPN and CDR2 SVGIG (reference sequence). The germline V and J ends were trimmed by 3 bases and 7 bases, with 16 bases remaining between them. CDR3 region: CAWSTPENLNSPLHF. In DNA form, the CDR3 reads TGTGCCTGGAGCACACCGGAGAATCTGAATTCACCCCTCCACTTT.

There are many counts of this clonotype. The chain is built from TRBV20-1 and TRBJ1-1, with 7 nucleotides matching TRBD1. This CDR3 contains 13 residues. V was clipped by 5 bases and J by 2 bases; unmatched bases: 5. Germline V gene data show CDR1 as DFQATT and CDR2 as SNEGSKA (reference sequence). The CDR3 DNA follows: TGCAGTGCTGAAGGGACAGTCAACACTGAAGCTTTCTTT. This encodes CSAEGTVNTEAFF.

The CDR3 loop reads CASSPRGGLNTEAFF. CDR3 nucleotide sequence: TGCGCCAGCAGCCCGAGAGGGGGCCTGAACACTGAAGCTTTCTTT. The chain joins TRBV4-1 to TRBJ1-1, with 7 nucleotides matching TRBD1. Germline V gene sequence: CDR1 MGHRA, CDR2 YSYEKL. CDR3 size: 15 residues. Unmatched junction bases numbered 5, after V lost 4 bases and J lost 0 bases.

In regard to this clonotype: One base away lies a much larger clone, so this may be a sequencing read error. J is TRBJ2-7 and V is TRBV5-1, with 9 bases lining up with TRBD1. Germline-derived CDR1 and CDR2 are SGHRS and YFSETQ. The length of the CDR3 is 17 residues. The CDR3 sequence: CASSRNQGQGDPYDQYF. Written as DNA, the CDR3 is TGCGCCAGCAGCAGAAACCAGGGACAGGGTGACCCCTACGATCAGTACTTC.